This entry describes one T cell receptor beta chain. The data are from a study of cytomegalovirus exposure and HLA in healthy donors. The PCR contained 60 Vbeta and 13 Jbeta primers. Assay used: immunoSEQ multiplex PCR; TCRdb lists only in-frame clones, some missing. The repertoire consists of around 150,000 clones, with roughly 80% occurring once and the leading ten covering roughly 7.1%. The CDR3 sequence is 16 residues long. CDR1 and CDR2 from the germline V gene are MDHEN and SYDVKM. V gave up 3 bases and J gave up 0 bases, with 14 bases separating them. The chain couples TRBV28 to TRBJ1-2; D uncertain. Sequenced sample: PBMCs. This sequence originates from a woman aged 40-49 years in good health and CMV-seropositive. The DNA for the CDR3 is TGTGCCAGCAGTTTCTCCACCGGGATCCCTAACTATGGCTACACCTTC. Protein sequence: CASSFSTGIPNYGYTF.